This section outlines one T cell receptor beta chain sequence together with its context. This clonotype was seen ten or more times. What antigen it recognizes has not been identified. Nothing much larger sits one base from this clone, and base qualities are not available. V has 7 bases trimmed and J has 2 bases trimmed; junction bases matching no gene number 11. CDR1 MDHEN and CDR2 SYDVKM are derived from the germline V gene. Its CDR3 holds 16 amino acids, cysteine through phenylalanine. The only DNA kept is the CDR3, 48 bases in frame from the first base. This specimen comes from a study of CD8 T cells in ankylosing spondylitis (dated by TCRdb to 2015 to 2018). The study in broad terms: To find TCR variants linked to disease, the study profiled T cell receptor beta repertoires in ankylosing spondylitis patients and healthy donors. Peripheral blood was sampled, and synovial fluid was also collected from ankylosing spondylitis patients. The full study cohort was made up of about two dozen ankylosing spondylitis patients and 108 healthy donors. Broader findings and caveats from the paper: Blood from ankylosing spondylitis patients appeared to be characterized by a TCR beta motif made up of under ten highly homologous amino acid variants. The disease-linked clones were reported as significantly enriched in matched synovial fluid samples from ankylosing spondylitis patients. Some motif variants had previously been reported in the synovial fluid and blood of reactive arthritis patients, which suggests shared mechanisms of disease initiation. A CD8+ phenotype was shown by the disease-linked clones, which were found at relatively low frequencies in peripheral blood.

Sequenced using an Illumina HiSeq 2500. Quantitative 5'-RACE with molecular barcodes was used to prepare TCR beta libraries. Concerning the study's data processing: To identify disease-linked TCR variants, a new computational method was used, one built on a probabilistic model of VDJ rearrangement. Using fastp trimming at Q25 and MiXCR clonotype assembly, TCRdb reanalyzed the public sequencing data and kept in-frame beta chains. All rows with the same CDR3 protein become a single entry with the most common DNA and genes. Clone size and V and J calls follow TCRdb, not the original study. This sample holds around 150,000 distinct CDR3 sequences; approximately 10% were observed only once. 25% to 30% of the sample rests with the top ten.

The sample was blood, either unsorted or a sorted T cell fraction (not recorded which). The chain was built from TRBV28 and TRBJ2-5, with 9 bases matching TRBD1. This clonotype was obtained from a male donor with ankylosing spondylitis or in good health (not recorded which). The CDR3 in this case is CASKGTGTGNQETQYF. The DNA reads as follows: TGTGCCAGCAAAGGGACAGGGACGGGGAATCAAGAGACCCAGTACTTC.